The 13 T cell receptor beta chains reported below all come from one sample, sequenced in a study of radiation and T cells in renal cell carcinoma. TCRdb's copy holds only in-frame clones and misses some; the assay was immunoSEQ multiplex PCR. The repertoire consists of about 83,000 clones, with approximately 82% occurring once and the leading ten covering 2.4%. The time point here: blood 4 weeks post-SBRT, at nephrectomy. Regarding treatment: 15 Gy SBRT to primary tumor, nephrectomy 4 weeks later. The source was blood, collected from a patient whose treatment included radiotherapy and nephrectomy. The receptor source for this set is a woman aged 60-75 years with renal cell carcinoma.

The J gene is TRBJ2-7, the V gene TRBV4-2; 7 positions agree with TRBD1. The CDR3 is 16 amino acids. CDR1 is LGHNA, CDR2 YNFKEQ, per germline. J gave up 4 bases and V 0 bases, and 9 bases lay outside the gene matches. The CDR3 sequence is CASSQDNRGNRYEQYF. CDR3 coding DNA: TGTGCCAGCAGCCAAGATAACAGGGGCAATAGATACGAGCAGTACTTC.

This chain links TRBV2 with TRBJ1-3; TRBD1 is a possible D gene (6 bases). The ends were cut back, 5 bases at V and 2 bases at J, with 10 bases in the middle. CDR1 is SNHLY and CDR2 is FYNNEI in the germline V gene. This CDR3 region has 14 residues. For the CDR3, the DNA is TGTGCCAGCAGTTCAGGGGAACCTGGAAACACCATATATTTT. Amino acid sequence: CASSSGEPGNTIYF.

The chain combines TRBV18 with TRBJ1-1; 8 bases align to TRBD1. Unmatched junction bases numbered 5, after V lost 2 bases and J lost 0 bases. This CDR3 has 16 amino acids. Germline V lookup: CDR1 KGHSH, CDR2 LQKENI. The CDR3 protein is CASSPGQGAMNTEAFF. CDR3 DNA: TGTGCCAGCTCACCAGGGCAGGGGGCTATGAACACTGAAGCTTTCTTT.

This clone occurred a few times. This chain uses TRBV19 with TRBJ1-5; D uncertain. The germline V gene encodes CDR1 LNHDA and CDR2 SQIVND (reference sequence). There are 15 residues in the CDR3. Trimming cost V 7 bases and J 0 bases, with 13 bases left between them. For the CDR3, the DNA is TGTGCCAGTACCCCATCCCAGTATAGCAATCAGCCCCAGCATTTT. Protein: CASTPSQYSNQPQHF.

Notes on this clone: Relative to the germline gene, one junction end is altered; a read error may explain this. The gene calls are TRBV7-7 and TRBJ2-2; a weak D match, TRBD1 (5 bases). Germline V gives CDR1 SSHAT, CDR2 FNYEAQ (reference sequence). This CDR3 is built from 15 residues. CDR3 sequence: CASSLVGHSAGELFF. The CDR3 nucleotides are TGTGCTAGCAGCTTAGTCGGACACAGCGCCGGGGAGCTGTTTTTT.

This chain joins TRBV27 and TRBJ1-1; perhaps TRBD1 as D (6 bases). This CDR3 spans 13 amino acids. From germline, CDR1 is MNHEY and CDR2 SMNVEV (reference sequence). Trimming took 1 base from V and 5 from J, leaving 8 bases between them. The CDR3 reads CASSLLTGTEAFF. The CDR3, as DNA: TGTGCCAGCAGTTTATTAACAGGGACTGAAGCTTTCTTT.

The gene calls are TRBV13 and TRBJ2-3; TRBD1 matches 8 bases. Germline V gene lookup returns CDR1 PRHDT and CDR2 FYEKMQ (reference sequence). The J segment lost 0 bases and the V segment lost 5 bases, leaving 10 bases of the junction unmatched. The CDR3 is 17 amino acids. Here the CDR3 reads CASSPKQGVRSTDTQYF. CDR3 nucleotides: TGTGCCAGCAGCCCCAAACAGGGGGTTCGAAGCACAGATACGCAGTATTTT.

The chain joins TRBV7-9 to TRBJ2-3, with 11 bases aligning to TRBD2. The V gene's germline CDR1 is SEHNR and CDR2 FQNEAQ (reference sequence). The ends lost 2 bases at V and 6 bases at J; junction bases unmatched: 4. The CDR3 consists of 15 residues. The CDR3 loop reads CASSLTSGRTDTQYF. Here the CDR3 DNA reads TGTGCCAGCAGCTTAACTAGCGGGAGAACCGATACGCAGTATTTT.

In this sample, this clone turned up a few times. The rearrangement uses TRBV27 and TRBJ2-5; D might be TRBD1 or TRBD2, each matching 6 bases. V was trimmed by 6 bases and J by 6 bases, leaving 23 bases between them. The CDR3 spans 16 residues. Germline-derived CDR1 and CDR2 are MNHEY and SMNVEV (reference sequence). The CDR3 is CASSSVDWGALQTQYF. In DNA, the CDR3 is TGTGCCAGCAGCTCCGTGGACTGGGGGGCTCTGCAGACCCAGTACTTC.

This clone was seen more than once but under ten times. The V call is TRBV27, the J call TRBJ1-1, with D unclear. Germline V gene sequence: CDR1 MNHEY, CDR2 SMNVEV (reference sequence). Trimming left V 6 bases short and J 13 bases short, with 18 bases between. The CDR3 extends over 12 amino acids. DNA for the CDR3: TGTGCCAGCAGAGGTGGTGCAGACGACGATTTCTTT. Its protein is CASRGGADDDFF.

The chain has TRBV4-1 and TRBJ1-4; 8 nucleotides align to TRBD1. CDR3 length: 16 residues. The J segment lost 7 bases and the V segment lost 4 bases, leaving 11 bases of the junction unmatched. Germline CDR1 MGHRA, CDR2 YSYEKL. The DNA for the CDR3 is TGCGCCAGCAGCCGGACCCCACCCGGACAGGGTGAAAAACTGTTTTTT. Its protein is CASSRTPPGQGEKLFF.

This clone was seen only a few times. The J gene is TRBJ1-1, the V gene TRBV9; no clear D gene. CDR1 SGDLS and CDR2 YYNGEE come from the germline V gene. V gave up 3 bases and J gave up 6 bases, with 12 bases separating them. CDR3 length: 13 residues. CDR3 loop: CASSAGVQSEAFF. The CDR3 nucleotides read TGTGCCAGCAGCGCCGGTGTTCAATCTGAAGCTTTCTTT.

The chain links TRBV4-2 to TRBJ2-5; TRBD2 matches 9 bases. In germline, CDR1 is LGHNA, CDR2 YNFKEQ. The CDR3 runs to 15 residues. V trimming: 0 bases; J trimming: 4 bases; junction bases outside the gene matches: 3. This CDR3 is CASSQDLRGGETQYF. The CDR3, as DNA: TGTGCCAGCAGCCAAGATTTGCGGGGGGGAGAGACCCAGTACTTC.